The 17 T cell receptor beta chains listed next were all sequenced from one sample in a study of response to subunit inactivated influenza vaccine. TCRdb reprocessed the RT-PCR reads via MiXCR and lists one record per CDR3 protein. The table has about 580,000 distinct CDR3 sequences, around 15% seen once; the top ten hold 11%. Sequenced here: PBMCs from blood, sampled about 11 days after vaccination. The receptors here all came from a man between 50 and 59 years old who received an inactivated influenza vaccine.

The chain carries TRBV15 and TRBJ1-2, with TRBD1 matching 9 bases. Trimming cost V 1 base and J 4 bases; bases outside gene matches: 4. The germline gives CDR1 LNHNV, CDR2 YYDKDF (reference sequence). The CDR3 is made up of 15 amino acids. In nucleotides, the CDR3 is TGTGCCACCAGCAGAGGCCGGGACAGGGCCTATGGCTACACCTTC. Translation gives CATSRGRDRAYGYTF.

This clonotype has ten or more counts. This chain links TRBV5-1 with TRBJ2-7; D uncertain. Germline CDR1 reads SGHRS; CDR2 reads YFSETQ. The CDR3 covers 13 residues. Trimming left V 0 bases short and J 4 bases short, with 8 bases between. CDR3 DNA sequence: TGCGCCAGCAGCTTGGGCCTCGTTTACGAGCAGTACTTC. Its translation: CASSLGLVYEQYF.

The sample holds a few counts of this clonotype. The chain links TRBV11-2 to TRBJ2-3, with TRBD2 identical over 7 bases. The germline gives CDR1 SGHAT, CDR2 FQNNGV. CDR3 length equals 21 residues. Germline trimming cut 3 bases from V and 0 bases from J; bases unmatched to any gene: 21. CDR3: CASSFHRSRAGLFYSTDTQYF. The CDR3 DNA is TGTGCCAGCAGCTTCCACCGAAGTCGAGCGGGGTTATTTTATAGCACAGATACGCAGTATTTT.

V and J are TRBV4-3 and TRBJ2-7; 14 nucleotides agree with TRBD2. Germline V gene lookup returns CDR1 LGHNA and CDR2 YSLEER. Germline trimming cut 4 bases from V and 4 bases from J; bases unmatched to any gene: 3. The CDR3 extends over 15 amino acids. As DNA, the CDR3 is TGCGCCAGCAGCCGGGGACTAGCGGGAGTATACGAGCAGTACTTC. Amino acids: CASSRGLAGVYEQYF.

The J gene is TRBJ2-1, the V gene TRBV20-1; D perhaps matches TRBD2 (7 bases). V lost 4 bases and J lost 1, with 17 bases in between. The CDR3 runs to 16 residues. The germline V gene encodes CDR1 DFQATT and CDR2 SNEGSKA (reference sequence). This chain's CDR3 is CSAKGGGLRSYNEQFF. The CDR3 nucleotides are TGCAGTGCTAAAGGGGGGGGGCTGAGGTCCTACAATGAGCAGTTCTTC.

This clonotype has just a few counts. V usage is TRBV12-3 or TRBV12-4 and J usage is TRBJ2-7; 7 bases line up with TRBD2. This CDR3 region has 15 residues. The V segment lost 2 bases and the J segment 6 bases; nucleotides outside the gene matches: 10. The CDR3 bases are TGTGCCAGCAGTTTACTGGTGGCGGGAGTACGCGAGCAGTACTTC. It encodes CASSLLVAGVREQYF.

A few counts support this clonotype. The J gene is TRBJ2-1, the V gene TRBV12-3 or TRBV12-4; D gene ambiguous. This CDR3 comprises 12 residues. Trimming left V 5 bases short and J 8 bases short, with 10 bases between. In DNA, the CDR3 is TGTGCCAGCAGTCCCTCCGTCTATGAGCAGTTCTTC. As protein: CASSPSVYEQFF.

This clonotype has a single count. This chain links TRBV6-5 with TRBJ2-7; 9 positions match TRBD2. The germline CDR1 and CDR2 sequences are MNHEY and SVGAGI. The CDR3 covers 16 residues. J lost 2 bases, V lost 0 bases, and 5 bases had no gene match. CDR3 DNA: TGTGCCAGCAGTTACTCGATCCTAGCGGGAACCTACGAGCAGTACTTC. This encodes CASSYSILAGTYEQYF.

This clonotype was seen a handful of times. The chain recombines TRBV29-1 with TRBJ1-1; TRBD1 might be the D (6 bases). The CDR3 contains 15 residues. The germline V gene encodes CDR1 SQVTM and CDR2 ANQGSEA. V was cut by 2 bases and J by 1 base, with 14 bases left in between. The DNA for the CDR3 is TGCAGCGTTGAATTGAGGGGGTCTCCGAACACTGAAGCTTTCTTT. Translation: CSVELRGSPNTEAFF.

The chain is built from TRBV20-1 and TRBJ1-5, with unresolved D. Germline V CDR1 and CDR2: DFQATT, SNEGSKA (reference sequence). This CDR3 has 14 amino acids. V shed 6 bases and J shed 0 bases, with 12 bases lying between them. CDR3 sequence: CSAARGYSNQPQHF. Here the CDR3 DNA reads TGCAGTGCCGCTCGTGGGTATAGCAATCAGCCCCAGCATTTT.

In this sample, this clonotype turned up many times. V gene TRBV2 combines with J gene TRBJ1-1; the D is unclear. This CDR3 is built from 13 residues. Germline CDR1 is SNHLY and CDR2 is FYNNEI. V was shortened by 6 bases and J by 5 bases, with 13 bases between the two germline ends. The CDR3 nucleotides are TGTGCCAGCAGGGCCGGAGGGTATACTGAAGCTTTCTTT. This encodes CASRAGGYTEAFF.

This clonotype was counted between two and nine times. V and J are TRBV12-3 or TRBV12-4 and TRBJ1-5; D remains unclear. The CDR3 covers 14 residues. V lost 6 bases, J lost 2 bases, and 11 bases lay in between. The CDR3 loop is CASSTTRRNQPQHF. For the CDR3, the DNA is TGTGCCAGCAGCACGACCCGACGCAATCAGCCCCAGCATTTT.

A few counts support this clonotype. This chain uses TRBV7-2 with TRBJ2-3; D unresolved. The CDR3 extends over 14 amino acids. Deletions cut 1 base from V and 6 bases from J, with 11 bases between. Germline CDR1 and CDR2: SGHTA and FQGNSA. The CDR3 here is CASSLGPGLDTQYF. Written as DNA, the CDR3 is TGTGCCAGCAGCTTAGGACCTGGGCTTGATACGCAGTATTTT.

This clonotype was counted a few times. The chain is built from TRBV7-9 and TRBJ2-7, with 8 bases aligning to TRBD1. Losses at the gene ends were 1 base for V and 6 bases for J; bases not matched to a gene: 8. The V gene's germline CDR1 is SEHNR and CDR2 FQNEAQ (reference sequence). There are 15 residues in the CDR3. For the CDR3, the DNA is TGTGCCAGCAGCTTAGAGCAGGGGGCGGTCATCGAGCAGTACTTC. Translated, it gives CASSLEQGAVIEQYF.

The genes are TRBV4-1 and TRBJ1-4, with a weak D call TRBD1 (5 bases). The CDR3 length is 16 residues. Trimming pared 0 bases from V and 7 bases from J, leaving 15 bases between. Germline-derived CDR1 and CDR2 are MGHRA and YSYEKL. The CDR3 nucleotides are TGCGCCAGCAGCCAAGAGAGGACATCCCTTGGTGAAAAACTGTTTTTT. Protein sequence: CASSQERTSLGEKLFF.

V and J are TRBV11-2 and TRBJ2-1; 11 bases fit TRBD2. In germline, CDR1 is SGHAT, CDR2 FQNNGV. The CDR3 has 15 amino acids. The V gene end was trimmed by 5 bases and the J gene end by 6 bases; junction bases not matched to a gene: 6. CDR3 amino acids: CASSGTSGSLNEQFF. CDR3 DNA: TGTGCCAGCAGCGGAACTAGCGGGAGTCTCAATGAGCAGTTCTTC.

The gene calls are TRBV15 and TRBJ2-1; unclear D gene. The CDR3 totals 16 residues. Germline assignment: CDR1 LNHNV and CDR2 YYDKDF (reference sequence). V was shortened by 3 bases and J by 0 bases, with 12 bases between the two germline ends. As DNA, the CDR3 is TGTGCCACCAGCAGGCCGGGTCGTAGCTCCTACAATGAGCAGTTCTTC. Its translation is CATSRPGRSSYNEQFF.